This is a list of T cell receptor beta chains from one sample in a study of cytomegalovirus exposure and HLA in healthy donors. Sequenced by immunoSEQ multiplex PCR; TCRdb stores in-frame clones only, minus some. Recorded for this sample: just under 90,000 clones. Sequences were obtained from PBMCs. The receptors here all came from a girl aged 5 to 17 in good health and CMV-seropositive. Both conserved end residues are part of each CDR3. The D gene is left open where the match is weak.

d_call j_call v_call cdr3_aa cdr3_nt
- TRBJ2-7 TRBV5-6 CASSLASSYEQYF TGTGCCAGCAGCTTGGCTAGCTCCTACGAGCAGTACTTC
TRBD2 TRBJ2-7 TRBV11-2 CASSPAGGSSYEQYF TGTGCCAGCAGTCCAGCGGGGGGGTCCTCCTACGAGCAGTACTTC
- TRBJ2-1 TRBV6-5 CASSYAGSFSDNEQFF TGTGCCAGCAGTTACGCGGGGTCCTTCTCCGACAATGAGCAGTTCTTC
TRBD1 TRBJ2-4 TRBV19 CASRDSLAKNIQYF TGTGCCAGCCGGGACAGTTTAGCCAAAAACATTCAGTACTTC
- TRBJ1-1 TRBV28 CASSGRKNTEAFF TGTGCCAGCAGTGGCAGAAAAAACACTGAAGCTTTCTTT
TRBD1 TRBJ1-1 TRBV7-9 CASSLQGAKAFF TGTGCCAGCAGCCTACAGGGGGCCAAAGCTTTCTTT
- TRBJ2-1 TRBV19 CASSPQGVREQFF TGTGCCAGTAGTCCACAGGGAGTGAGGGAGCAGTTCTTC
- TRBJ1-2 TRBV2 CASSSGLQTYGYTF TGTGCCAGCAGTAGCGGTCTACAGACTTATGGCTACACCTTC
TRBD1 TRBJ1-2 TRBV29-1 CSVEATTGAGYTF TGCAGCGTTGAGGCAACGACAGGGGCTGGCTACACCTTC
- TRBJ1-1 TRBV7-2 CASSFSAGWKYTEAFF TGTGCCAGCAGCTTTAGTGCAGGGTGGAAGTACACTGAAGCTTTCTTT
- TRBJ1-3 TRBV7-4 CASSSPRTRQHSGNTIYF TGTGCCAGCAGCTCTCCTAGAACCAGACAGCACTCTGGAAACACCATATATTTT
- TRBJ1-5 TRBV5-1 CASSLGGRGEPQHF TGCGCCAGCAGCTTGGGTGGCAGGGGAGAACCCCAGCATTTT
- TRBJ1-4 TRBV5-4 CASSSQGPTNEKLFF TGTGCCAGCAGCTCACAGGGACCAACTAATGAAAAACTGTTTTTT
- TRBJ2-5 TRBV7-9 CASSNRDQETQYF TGTGCCAGCAGCAACCGGGATCAAGAGACCCAGTACTTC
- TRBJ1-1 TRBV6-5 CASRWGRDTEAFF TGTGCCAGCAGGTGGGGGCGCGACACTGAAGCTTTCTTT
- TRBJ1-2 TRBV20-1 CSARVNNGYTF TGCAGTGCTAGAGTAAACAATGGCTACACCTTC
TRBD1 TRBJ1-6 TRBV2 CATGQTRNNSPLHF TGTGCCACGGGACAGACTCGAAATAATTCACCCCTCCACTTT
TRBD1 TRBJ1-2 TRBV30 CAWSARDRDPYGYTF TGTGCCTGGAGTGCTCGTGACAGGGATCCCTATGGCTACACCTTC
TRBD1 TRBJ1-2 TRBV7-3 CASSSGQGRWEDYGYTF TGTGCCAGCAGCTCTGGACAGGGAAGATGGGAAGACTATGGCTACACCTTC
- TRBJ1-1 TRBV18 CASSQQGIGRAEAFF TGTGCCAGCTCACAACAGGGAATCGGGAGGGCTGAAGCTTTCTTT
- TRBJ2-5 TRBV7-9 CASSPRETQYF TGTGCCAGCAGTCCGAGGGAGACCCAGTACTTC
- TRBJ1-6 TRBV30 CAWGYDQALHF TGTGCCTGGGGCTACGACCAGGCCCTCCACTTT
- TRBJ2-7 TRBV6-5 CASSSGSPGYEQYF TGTGCCAGCAGTTCCGGGTCCCCCGGATACGAGCAGTACTTC
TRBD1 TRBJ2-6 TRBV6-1 CASSGGLGQGASGANVLTF TGTGCCAGCAGTGGGGGGCTGGGACAGGGAGCCTCCGGGGCCAACGTCCTGACTTTC
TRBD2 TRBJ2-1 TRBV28 CASSLPTSGKDNEQFF TGTGCCAGCAGTTTACCGACTAGCGGGAAAGACAATGAGCAGTTCTTC
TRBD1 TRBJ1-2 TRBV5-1 CASSYQGDGYTF TGCGCCAGCAGCTATCAGGGGGATGGCTACACCTTC
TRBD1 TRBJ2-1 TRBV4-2 CASSHTRGNNEQFF TGTGCCAGCAGCCACACCAGGGGGAACAATGAGCAGTTCTTC
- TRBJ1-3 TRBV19 CASTSMISGNTIYF TGTGCCAGTACATCTATGATCTCTGGAAACACCATATATTTT
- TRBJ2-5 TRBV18 CASSPRAVQETQYF TGTGCCAGCTCACCCCGCGCGGTCCAAGAGACCCAGTACTTC
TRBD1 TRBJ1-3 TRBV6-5 CASSAGTGGGNTIYF TGTGCCAGCAGTGCCGGGACAGGGGGCGGAAACACCATATATTTT
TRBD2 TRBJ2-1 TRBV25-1 CASLAGRSYNEQFF TGTGCCAGCTTAGCGGGGCGCTCCTACAATGAGCAGTTCTTC
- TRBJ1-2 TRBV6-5 CASRKDSFGGYTF TGTGCCAGCAGAAAGGACAGCTTCGGTGGCTACACCTTC
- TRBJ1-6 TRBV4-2 CASSLPTGKKETSPLHF TGTGCCAGCAGCCTCCCAACCGGGAAGAAGGAAACTTCACCCCTCCACTTT
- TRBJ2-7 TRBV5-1 CASSRGAETYEQYF TGCGCCAGCAGCCGGGGGGCAGAGACCTACGAGCAGTACTTC
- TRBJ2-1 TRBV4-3 CASSQGSRDNEQFF TGCGCCAGCAGCCAAGGGTCCCGCGACAATGAGCAGTTCTTC
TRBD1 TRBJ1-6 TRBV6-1 CASRGQGAMAPLHF TGTGCCAGCAGGGGACAGGGGGCGATGGCACCCCTCCACTTT
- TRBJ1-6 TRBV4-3 CASSQDRQAHSPLHF TGCGCCAGCAGCCAAGATAGACAGGCCCATTCACCCCTCCACTTT
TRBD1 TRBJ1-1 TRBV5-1 CASSSGQENTEAFF TGCGCCAGCAGCTCGGGACAGGAGAACACTGAAGCTTTCTTT
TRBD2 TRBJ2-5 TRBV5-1 CASSDPAGGWETQYF TGCGCCAGCAGCGATCCAGCGGGGGGCTGGGAGACCCAGTACTTC
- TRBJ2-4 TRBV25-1 CASRETGTLKNIQYF TGTGCCAGCAGGGAAACCGGGACACTCAAAAACATTCAGTACTTC
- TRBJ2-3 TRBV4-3 CASSQVGIAAFTDTQYF TGCGCCAGCAGCCAAGTGGGAATAGCGGCCTTCACAGATACGCAGTATTTT
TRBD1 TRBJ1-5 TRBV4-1 CASSPRAGGGNQPQHF TGCGCCAGCAGCCCCAGGGCAGGGGGCGGCAATCAGCCCCAGCATTTT
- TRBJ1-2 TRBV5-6 CASSVRSYGYTF TGTGCCAGCTCGGTCAGGTCCTATGGCTACACCTTC
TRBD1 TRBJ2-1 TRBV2 CASNQDRRLPYNEQFF TGTGCCAGCAACCAGGACAGGAGGCTACCCTACAATGAGCAGTTCTTC
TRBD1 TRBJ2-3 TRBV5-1 CASRPGGGTDTQYF TGCGCCAGCAGGCCAGGGGGTGGCACAGATACGCAGTATTTT
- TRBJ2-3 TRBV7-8 CASSTQGGADTQYF TGTGCCAGCAGCACGCAGGGGGGAGCAGATACGCAGTATTTT
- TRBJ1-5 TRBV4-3 CASSQEWGGNQPQHF TGCGCCAGCAGCCAAGAATGGGGGGGCAATCAGCCCCAGCATTTT
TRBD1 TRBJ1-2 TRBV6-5 CASSFRTGGVYGYTF TGTGCCAGCAGTTTCAGGACAGGGGGCGTCTATGGCTACACCTTC
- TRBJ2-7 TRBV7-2 CASSFLGGYREQYF TGTGCCAGCAGCTTTTTAGGCGGGTATCGCGAGCAGTACTTC
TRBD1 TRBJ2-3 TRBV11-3 CASSLDRTGGEYTQYF TGTGCCAGCAGCTTAGACCGGACAGGGGGGGAATATACGCAGTATTTT
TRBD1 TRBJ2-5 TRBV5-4 CASSFRQGRETQYF TGTGCCAGCAGCTTCCGACAGGGACGGGAGACCCAGTACTTC
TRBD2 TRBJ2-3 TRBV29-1 CSVEDPGSPARGGTDTQYF TGCAGCGTTGAAGATCCTGGGAGCCCGGCGCGGGGGGGCACAGATACGCAGTATTTT
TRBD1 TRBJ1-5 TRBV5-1 CASRPGTGSNQPQHF TGCGCCAGCAGACCCGGGACAGGAAGCAATCAGCCCCAGCATTTT
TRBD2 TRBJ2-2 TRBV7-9 CASSLALLAGEGGELFF TGTGCCAGCAGCTTAGCGCTACTAGCGGGGGAAGGAGGGGAGCTGTTTTTT
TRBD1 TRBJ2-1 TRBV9 CASSVGDRGYKSSYNEQFF TGTGCCAGCAGCGTAGGGGACAGGGGGTATAAAAGCTCCTACAATGAGCAGTTCTTC